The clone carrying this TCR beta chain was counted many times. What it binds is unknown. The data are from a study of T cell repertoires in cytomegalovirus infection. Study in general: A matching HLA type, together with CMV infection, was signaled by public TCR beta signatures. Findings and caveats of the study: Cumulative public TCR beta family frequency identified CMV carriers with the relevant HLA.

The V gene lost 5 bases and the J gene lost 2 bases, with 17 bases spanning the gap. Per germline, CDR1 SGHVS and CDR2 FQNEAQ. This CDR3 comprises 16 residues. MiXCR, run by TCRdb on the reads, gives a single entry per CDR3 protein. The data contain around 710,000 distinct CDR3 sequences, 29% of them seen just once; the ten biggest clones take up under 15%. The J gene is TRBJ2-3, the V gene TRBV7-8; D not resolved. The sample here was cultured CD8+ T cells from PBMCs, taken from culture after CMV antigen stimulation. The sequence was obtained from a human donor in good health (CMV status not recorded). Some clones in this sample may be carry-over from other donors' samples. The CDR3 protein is CASSRSLDWVTDTQYF. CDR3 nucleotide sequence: TGTGCCAGCAGCCGCAGCCTGGATTGGGTCACAGATACGCAGTATTTT. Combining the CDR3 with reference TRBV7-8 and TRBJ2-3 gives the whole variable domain GAGVSQSPRYKVAKRGQDVALRCDPISGHVSLFWYQQALGQGPEFLTYFQNEAQLDKSGLPSDRFFAERPEGSVSTLKIQRTQQEDSAVYLCASSRSLDWVTDTQYFGPGTRLTVL.